This entry lists 11 T cell receptor beta chains sequenced from one sample in a study of blood T cell repertoires in COVID-19 (dated by TCRdb to 2020 to 2022). Library construction relied on the immunoSEQ multiplex PCR assay. TCRdb holds this immuneACCESS table with in-frame rearrangements only. Some clones are missing; in checked studies, unresolved V genes explain under half, and the rest has no known cause. Here the sample has 140,000 to 150,000 clones; about nine tenths occur a single time. Of the sample, about 4.1% falls within the top ten clones. Sequencing was carried out using PBMCs or T cells enriched from blood (not recorded which). These receptors all come from a man over 45 who had recovered from COVID-19.

About this clone itself: Other DNA sequences in the sample encode the same CDR3. The chain recombines TRBV7-2 with TRBJ1-5; 7 bases map to TRBD1. The V and J ends lost 1 base and 4 bases, in that order; junction bases with no gene match: 4. The CDR3 covers 15 residues. The germline V gene encodes CDR1 SGHTA and CDR2 FQGNSA. CDR3 DNA sequence: TGTGCCAGCAGCTTAGACAGGGGAAGAAATCAGCCCCAGCATTTT. It translates to CASSLDRGRNQPQHF.

In its sample, this clone was seen once. The chain uses TRBV5-4 and TRBJ2-6, with 8 bases identical to TRBD2. The germline V gene has CDR1 SGHNT and CDR2 YYREEE (reference sequence). The V gene end was trimmed by 4 bases and the J gene end by 4 bases; junction bases not matched to a gene: 7. CDR3 length: 16 amino acids. CDR3 amino acids: CASSPGGIGGANVLTF. For the CDR3, the DNA is TGTGCCAGCAGCCCGGGAGGGATCGGCGGGGCCAACGTCCTGACTTTC.

This sequence joins TRBV7-2 and TRBJ1-1; D unclear. The CDR3 totals 12 residues. Trimming cost V 2 bases and J 8 bases, with 9 bases left between them. In germline, CDR1 is SGHTA, CDR2 FQGNSA. CDR3 DNA: TGTGCCAGCAGCTTAAACGCAGGAGAAGCTTTCTTT. This gives the protein CASSLNAGEAFF.

The rearrangement joins TRBV7-2 to TRBJ2-1; perhaps TRBD2 as D (6 bases). The V gene lost 3 bases and the J gene lost 3 bases, with 9 bases spanning the gap. Germline V lookup: CDR1 SGHTA, CDR2 FQGNSA. There are 14 residues in the CDR3. As DNA, the CDR3 is TGTGCCAGCAGCTTCGGCGGGAACTACAATGAGCAGTTCTTC. Its translation: CASSFGGNYNEQFF.

V usage is TRBV11-2 and J usage is TRBJ2-6, with a tentative D call TRBD2 (7 bases). Germline CDR1 reads SGHAT; CDR2 reads FQNNGV. The CDR3 is 18 residues long. The ends were cut back, 3 bases at V and 0 bases at J, with 15 bases in the middle. The CDR3 region has the DNA TGTGCCAGCAGCTTTATGGGGGGGCTTCGCTCTGGGGCCAACGTCCTGACTTTC. Translation: CASSFMGGLRSGANVLTF.

The chain joins TRBV7-3 to TRBJ2-3, with 9 bases identical to TRBD2. Germline lookup yields CDR1 SGHTA and CDR2 FQGTGA. With 5 bases clipped from V and 5 bases from J, the junction kept 8 bases outside the gene matches. The CDR3 covers 15 residues. Here the CDR3 reads CASSPGLARGDTQYF. CDR3 DNA sequence: TGTGCCAGCAGCCCCGGACTAGCGCGGGGAGATACGCAGTATTTT.

The rearrangement links TRBV18 to TRBJ1-2; the D gene is possibly TRBD1 (5 bases). Trimming removed 2 bases from V and 1 base from J, with 11 bases in between. This CDR3 comprises 15 residues. From germline, CDR1 is KGHSH and CDR2 LQKENI. The CDR3 region has the DNA TGTGCCAGCTCACCAAGCGGGACGTTTAACTATGGCTACACCTTC. It yields the protein CASSPSGTFNYGYTF.

The chain uses TRBV27 and TRBJ1-2; TRBD1 aligns across 8 bases. The CDR3 is made up of 13 amino acids. Per the germline V gene, CDR1 is MNHEY and CDR2 is SMNVEV (reference sequence). V shed 6 bases and J 5 bases; nucleotides not matched to a gene: 5. CDR3 in DNA: TGTGCCAGCAGGAGGGACAGGAGATATGGCTACACCTTC. Translated: CASRRDRRYGYTF.

The chain carries TRBV9 and TRBJ2-5; a weak D match, TRBD1 (5 bases). Germline CDR1 and CDR2: SGDLS and YYNGEE. The CDR3 contains 14 residues. The ends were cut back, 0 bases at V and 7 bases at J, with 13 bases in the middle. The chain's CDR3 is CASSVEGQEATQYF. CDR3 nucleotide sequence: TGTGCCAGCAGCGTAGAAGGACAAGAAGCGACCCAGTACTTC. The whole variable domain, filled in from reference TRBV9 and TRBJ2-5, reads DSGVTQTPKHLITATGQRVTLRCSPRSGDLSVYWYQQSLDQGLQFLIQYYNGEERAKGNILERFSAQQFPDLHSELNLSSLELGDSALYFCASSVEGQEATQYFGPGTRLLVL.

V and J are TRBV18 and TRBJ2-4, with D perhaps matching TRBD2 (5 bases). This CDR3 contains 15 residues. V was pared by 3 bases and J by 3 bases, with 12 bases between. Looked up from germline, CDR1 is KGHSH and CDR2 is LQKENI. CDR3: CASSPLEANKNIQYF. The CDR3 DNA reads as TGTGCCAGCTCACCCCTGGAGGCGAACAAAAACATTCAGTACTTC.

The chain links TRBV2 to TRBJ2-1; TRBD2 matches at 10 bases. The germline CDR1 and CDR2 sequences are SNHLY and FYNNEI. The trim removed 7 bases at V and 7 bases at J, leaving 7 bases unmatched. The CDR3 runs 14 residues. CDR3: CASNPSGGANEQFF. CDR3 coding DNA: TGTGCCAGCAATCCGAGCGGGGGGGCGAATGAGCAGTTCTTC.